Listed here is a single T cell receptor (beta chain). The sample comes from a study of cytomegalovirus exposure and HLA in healthy donors. With 60 Vbeta and 13 Jbeta primers, the PCR was carried out. Assay: immunoSEQ multiplex PCR; the TCRdb copy retains only in-frame clones and omits some. In total, the table holds fewer than 70,000 clones. This TCR came from a woman between 18 and 29 years old in good health and CMV-seronegative. The sequenced sample consisted of PBMCs.

The CDR3 nucleotides read TGTGCCAGCAGTTACACGGCGGGAGTCGGCGATGAGCAGTTCTTC. It is translated as CASSYTAGVGDEQFF. The J gene is TRBJ2-1, the V gene TRBV27, with 7 positions matching TRBD2. This CDR3 is built from 15 residues. Germline V lookup: CDR1 MNHEY, CDR2 SMNVEV (reference sequence). V lost 4 bases to trimming and J lost 8 bases; unmatched junction nucleotides: 11.